This TCR beta chain derives from a study of T cells in Graves' hyperthyroidism and ophthalmopathy. As for the study in general: Blood from the periphery was taken at initial diagnosis, before any treatment.

There are many counts of this clonotype. As yet, its antigen is unknown. Broader study findings: The model forecast ophthalmopathy, anticipating it by a median approximately 6.1 months before onset.

RNA transcripts yielded amplified TCR beta CDR3 regions. Researchers ran a first-round RT-PCR on the TCR CDR3 using the HTBI primer set. Each CDR3 protein is one row after TCRdb ran MiXCR on the multiplex PCR reads. The profile shows about 590,000 distinct CDR3 sequences, more than 15% of them singletons. The sample consisted of blood. This receptor was identified in a woman aged 30 to 39 with Graves' hyperthyroidism.

The CDR3 loop reads CASSLAPRTGHETQYF. DNA for the CDR3: TGCGCCAGCAGCTTGGCCCCGCGGACAGGGCACGAGACCCAGTACTTC. The rearrangement links TRBV5-1 to TRBJ2-5; 8 bases line up with TRBD1. Per germline, CDR1 SGHRS and CDR2 YFSETQ. This CDR3 contains 16 residues. Germline trimming cut 0 bases from V and 5 bases from J; bases unmatched to any gene: 9.